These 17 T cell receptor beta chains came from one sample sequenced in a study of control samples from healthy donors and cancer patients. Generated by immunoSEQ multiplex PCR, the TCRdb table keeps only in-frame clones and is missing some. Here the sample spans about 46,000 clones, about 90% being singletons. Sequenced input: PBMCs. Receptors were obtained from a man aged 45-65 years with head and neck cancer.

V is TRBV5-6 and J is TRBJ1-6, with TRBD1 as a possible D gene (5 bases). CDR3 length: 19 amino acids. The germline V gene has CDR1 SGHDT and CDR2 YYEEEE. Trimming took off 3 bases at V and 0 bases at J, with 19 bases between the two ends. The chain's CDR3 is CASSSQSLGGTSYNSPLHF. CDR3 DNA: TGTGCCAGCAGCTCCCAGTCCCTCGGAGGGACCTCCTATAATTCACCCCTCCACTTT.

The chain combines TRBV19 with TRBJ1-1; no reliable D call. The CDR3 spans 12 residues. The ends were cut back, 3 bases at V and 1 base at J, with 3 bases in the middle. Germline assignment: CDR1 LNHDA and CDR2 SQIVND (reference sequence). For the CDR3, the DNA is TGTGCCAGTAGTATGTGGAACACTGAAGCTTTCTTT. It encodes CASSMWNTEAFF.

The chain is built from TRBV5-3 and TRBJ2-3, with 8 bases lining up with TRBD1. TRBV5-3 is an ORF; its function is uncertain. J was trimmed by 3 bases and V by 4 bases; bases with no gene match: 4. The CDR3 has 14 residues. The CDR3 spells CARSGQGMTDTQYF. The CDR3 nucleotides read TGTGCCAGAAGCGGACAGGGAATGACAGATACGCAGTATTTT.

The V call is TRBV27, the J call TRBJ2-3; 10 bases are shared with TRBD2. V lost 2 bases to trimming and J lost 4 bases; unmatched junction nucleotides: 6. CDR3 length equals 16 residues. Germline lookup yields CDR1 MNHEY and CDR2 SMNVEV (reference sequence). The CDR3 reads CASSLRLAGAADTQYF. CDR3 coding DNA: TGTGCCAGCAGTTTACGTCTAGCGGGGGCGGCAGATACGCAGTATTTT.

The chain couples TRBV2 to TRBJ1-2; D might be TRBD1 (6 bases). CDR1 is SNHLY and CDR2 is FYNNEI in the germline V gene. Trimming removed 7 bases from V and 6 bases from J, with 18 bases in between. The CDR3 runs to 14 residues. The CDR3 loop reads CASTVRQEGHGYTF. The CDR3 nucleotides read TGTGCCAGCACGGTTCGACAGGAAGGGCATGGCTACACCTTC. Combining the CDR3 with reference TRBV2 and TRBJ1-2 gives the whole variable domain EPEVTQTPSHQVTQMGQEVILRCVPISNHLYFYWYRQILGQKVEFLVSFYNNEISEKSEIFDDQFSVERPDGSNFTLKIRSTKLEDSAMYFCASTVRQEGHGYTFGSGTRLTVV.

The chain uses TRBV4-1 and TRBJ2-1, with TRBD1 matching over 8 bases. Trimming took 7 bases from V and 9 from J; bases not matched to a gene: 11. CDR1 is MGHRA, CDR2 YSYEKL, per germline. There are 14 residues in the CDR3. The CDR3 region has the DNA TGCGCCAGCAAGAGGCCAGGGGGCAAAGGTGAGCAGTTCTTC. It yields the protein CASKRPGGKGEQFF.

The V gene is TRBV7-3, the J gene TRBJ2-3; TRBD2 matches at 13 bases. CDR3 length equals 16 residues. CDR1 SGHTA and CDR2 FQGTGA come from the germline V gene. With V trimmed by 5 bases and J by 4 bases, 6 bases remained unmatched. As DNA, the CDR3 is TGTGCCAGCAGCCTCGGGACTAGCGGGGATGCAGATACGCAGTATTTT. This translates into CASSLGTSGDADTQYF.

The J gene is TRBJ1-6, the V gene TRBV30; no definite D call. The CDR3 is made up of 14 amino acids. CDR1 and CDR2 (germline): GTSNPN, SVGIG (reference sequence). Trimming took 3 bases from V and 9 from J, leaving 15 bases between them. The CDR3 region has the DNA TGTGCCTGGAGCTTCTCCGGGCTCCCTTCACCCCTCCACTTT. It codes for CAWSFSGLPSPLHF.

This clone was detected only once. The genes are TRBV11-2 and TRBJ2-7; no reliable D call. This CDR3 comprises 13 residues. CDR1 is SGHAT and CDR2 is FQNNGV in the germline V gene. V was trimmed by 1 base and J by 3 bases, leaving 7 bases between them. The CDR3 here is CASSLVRDYEQYF. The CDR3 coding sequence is TGTGCCAGCAGCTTAGTAAGAGACTACGAGCAGTACTTC.

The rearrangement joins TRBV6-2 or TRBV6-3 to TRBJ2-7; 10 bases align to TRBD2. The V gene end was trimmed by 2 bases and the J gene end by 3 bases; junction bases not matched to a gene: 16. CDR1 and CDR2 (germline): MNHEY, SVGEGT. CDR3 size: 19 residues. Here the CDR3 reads CASSYRLAGENAALYEQYF. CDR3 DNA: TGTGCCAGCAGTTACAGGCTAGCGGGGGAAAATGCGGCCCTCTACGAGCAGTACTTC.

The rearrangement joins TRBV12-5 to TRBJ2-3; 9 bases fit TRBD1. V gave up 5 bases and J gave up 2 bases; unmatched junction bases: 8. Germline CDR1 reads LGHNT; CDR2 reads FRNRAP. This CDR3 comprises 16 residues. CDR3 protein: CASGTMTGGSTDTQYF. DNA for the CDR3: TGTGCTAGTGGTACTATGACAGGGGGGTCCACAGATACGCAGTATTTT.

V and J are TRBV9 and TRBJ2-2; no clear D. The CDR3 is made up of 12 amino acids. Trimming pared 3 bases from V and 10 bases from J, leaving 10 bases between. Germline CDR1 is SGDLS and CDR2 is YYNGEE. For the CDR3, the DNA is TGTGCCAGCAGCGCCGGTGCCGCGGAGCTGTTTTTT. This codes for CASSAGAAELFF.

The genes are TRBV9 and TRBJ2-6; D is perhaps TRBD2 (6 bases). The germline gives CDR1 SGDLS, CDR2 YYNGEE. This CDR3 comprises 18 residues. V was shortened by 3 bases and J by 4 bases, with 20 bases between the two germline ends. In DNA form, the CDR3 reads TGTGCCAGCAGCGCCCGACGTGTGGGGGGAAGCGGGGCCAACGTCCTGACTTTC. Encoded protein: CASSARRVGGSGANVLTF.

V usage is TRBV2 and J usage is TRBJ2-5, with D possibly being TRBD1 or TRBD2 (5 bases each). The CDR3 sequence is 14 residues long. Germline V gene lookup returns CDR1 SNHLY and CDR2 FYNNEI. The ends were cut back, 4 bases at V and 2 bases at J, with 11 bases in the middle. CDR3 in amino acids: CASSAPGRQETQYF. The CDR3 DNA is TGTGCCAGCAGTGCCCCGGGACGGCAAGAGACCCAGTACTTC. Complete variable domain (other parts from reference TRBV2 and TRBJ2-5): EPEVTQTPSHQVTQMGQEVILRCVPISNHLYFYWYRQILGQKVEFLVSFYNNEISEKSEIFDDQFSVERPDGSNFTLKIRSTKLEDSAMYFCASSAPGRQETQYFGPGTRLLVL.

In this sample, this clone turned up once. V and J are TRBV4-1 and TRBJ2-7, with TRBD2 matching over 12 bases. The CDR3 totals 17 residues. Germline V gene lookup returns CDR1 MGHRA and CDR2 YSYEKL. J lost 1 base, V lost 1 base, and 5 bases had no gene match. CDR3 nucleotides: TGCGCCAGCAGCCAAGCCCGGACTAGCGGGGATTCCTACGAGCAGTACTTC. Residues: CASSQARTSGDSYEQYF.

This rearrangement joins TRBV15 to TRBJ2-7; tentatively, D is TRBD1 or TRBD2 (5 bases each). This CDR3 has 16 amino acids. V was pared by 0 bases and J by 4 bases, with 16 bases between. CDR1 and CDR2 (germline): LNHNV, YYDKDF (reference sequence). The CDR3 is CATSRDWAGGTYEQYF. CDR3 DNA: TGTGCCACCAGCAGAGATTGGGCAGGTGGGACGTACGAGCAGTACTTC.

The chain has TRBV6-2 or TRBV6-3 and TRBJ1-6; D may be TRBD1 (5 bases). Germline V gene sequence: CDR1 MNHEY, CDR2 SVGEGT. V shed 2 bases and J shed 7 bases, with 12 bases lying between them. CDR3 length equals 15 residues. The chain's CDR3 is CASSYGTAKNSPLHF. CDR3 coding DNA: TGTGCCAGCAGTTACGGGACCGCGAAAAATTCACCCCTCCACTTT.